These 6 T cell receptor beta chains were sequenced from one sample in a study of shared clonotypes between healthy human individuals. The data were produced by immunoSEQ multiplex PCR, yet TCRdb's version contains in-frame clones alone and is incomplete. The sample lists approximately 2,000,000 clones; around 93% were seen once. Sequenced input: naive CD4+ T cells from PBMCs. Noted subset: CD45RA+ positively selected. These receptors originate from a man aged 18 to 29 in good health. Some clones in this sample may be carry-over from other donors' samples.

V is TRBV9 and J is TRBJ2-3; TRBD2 aligns across 11 bases. The germline V gene encodes CDR1 SGDLS and CDR2 YYNGEE. The CDR3 has 16 amino acids. Trimming at V came to 0 bases and at J to 4 bases, leaving 4 bases not matched to a gene. The CDR3 region is CASSVGSGRAADTQYF. CDR3 coding DNA: TGTGCCAGCAGCGTAGGTAGCGGGAGGGCCGCAGATACGCAGTATTTT.

The chain has TRBV6-1 and TRBJ2-7; TRBD2 matches at 7 bases. The CDR3 runs 13 residues. From germline, CDR1 is MNHNS and CDR2 SASEGT. V lost 3 bases, J lost 7 bases, and 6 bases stayed unmatched. The CDR3 reads CASSDDRGVEQYF. Here the CDR3 DNA reads TGTGCCAGCAGTGATGACCGGGGGGTAGAGCAGTACTTC.

V and J are TRBV6-5 and TRBJ1-2; possibly TRBD1 for D (5 bases). The CDR3 is made up of 14 amino acids. Trimming pared 6 bases from V and 3 bases from J, leaving 14 bases between. The germline V gene has CDR1 MNHEY and CDR2 SVGAGI. CDR3: CASSSPGWDYGYTF. The CDR3 bases are TGTGCCAGCAGCTCCCCAGGGTGGGACTATGGCTACACCTTC.

The J gene is TRBJ1-5, the V gene TRBV9; D perhaps matches TRBD1 (5 bases). Germline assignment: CDR1 SGDLS and CDR2 YYNGEE. Trimming removed 0 bases from V and 10 bases from J, with 14 bases in between. The CDR3 loop spans 14 amino acids. The CDR3 DNA reads TGTGCCAGCAGCGTAGACGGGGGGACCACACCCCAGCATTTT. Translating gives CASSVDGGTTPQHF.

The chain is built from TRBV7-9 and TRBJ2-2, with a tentative D call TRBD1 (6 bases). The CDR3 loop spans 16 amino acids. Between the trimmed V and J ends, which lost 7 bases and 1 base, there was a span of 16 bases. Looked up from germline, CDR1 is SEHNR and CDR2 is FQNEAQ (reference sequence). CDR3 coding DNA: TGTGCCAGCAACCTGGGGGCGGGTCTGAACACCGGGGAGCTGTTTTTT. It translates to CASNLGAGLNTGELFF.

This CDR3 reads CASSSLGGWLGEQYF. CDR3 bases: TGTGCCAGCAGCTCCCTCGGGGGCTGGTTGGGCGAGCAGTACTTC. The chain combines TRBV7-9 with TRBJ2-7, with D tentatively TRBD1 or TRBD2 (6 bases each). The CDR3 spans 15 residues. The ends were cut back, 4 bases at V and 6 bases at J, with 19 bases in the middle. Germline V gene sequence: CDR1 SEHNR, CDR2 FQNEAQ (reference sequence).